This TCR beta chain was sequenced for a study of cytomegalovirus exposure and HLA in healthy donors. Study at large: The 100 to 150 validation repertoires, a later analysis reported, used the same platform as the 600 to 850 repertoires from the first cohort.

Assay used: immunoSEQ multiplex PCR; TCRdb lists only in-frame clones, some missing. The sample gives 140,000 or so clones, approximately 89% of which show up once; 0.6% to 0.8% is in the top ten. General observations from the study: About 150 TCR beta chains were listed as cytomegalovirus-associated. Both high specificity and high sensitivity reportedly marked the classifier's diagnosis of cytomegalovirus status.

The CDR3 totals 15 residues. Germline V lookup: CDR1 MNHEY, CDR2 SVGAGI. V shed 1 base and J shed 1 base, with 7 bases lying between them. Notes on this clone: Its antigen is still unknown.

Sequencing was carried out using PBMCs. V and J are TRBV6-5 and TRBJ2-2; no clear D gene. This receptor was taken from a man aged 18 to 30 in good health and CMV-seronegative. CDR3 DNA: TGTGCCAGCAGTTACTGGGCCGAGAACACCGGGGAGCTGTTTTTT. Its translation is CASSYWAENTGELFF.